The 9 T cell receptor beta chains below all came from one sample that was sequenced in a study of blood T cell repertoires in COVID-19. Sequenced by immunoSEQ multiplex PCR; TCRdb stores in-frame clones only, minus some. Of more than 150,000 clones listed, 80% to 90% were seen once; the top ten hold 20%. The sequenced material came from peripheral blood. The receptors stem from a man in his sixties or seventies with active or convalescent COVID-19.

The chain recombines TRBV7-8 with TRBJ2-1; 14 positions agree with TRBD2. Germline V gene sequence: CDR1 SGHVS, CDR2 FQNEAQ. J lost 7 bases, V lost 3 bases, and 11 bases had no gene match. This CDR3 has 18 residues. CDR3 protein: CASSFYQGTSGSQNEQFF. The CDR3 nucleotides read TGTGCCAGCAGCTTTTATCAAGGGACTAGCGGGAGTCAAAATGAGCAGTTCTTC.

The chain joins TRBV6-2 or TRBV6-3 to TRBJ1-5; TRBD1 is a possible D gene (5 bases). This CDR3 is built from 14 residues. The V and J ends lost 4 bases and 7 bases respectively, with 14 bases between them. CDR1 and CDR2 from the germline V gene are MNHEY and SVGEGT. The CDR3 region is CASSLRGAGQPQHF. The CDR3 region has the DNA TGTGCCAGCAGTTTGAGGGGCGCGGGGCAGCCCCAGCATTTT.

Here the CDR3 reads CASSIDRDYPHNEQFF. The CDR3 DNA follows: TGTGCCAGTAGTATAGATCGAGACTACCCCCATAATGAGCAGTTCTTC. This chain uses TRBV19 with TRBJ2-1; D possibly corresponds to TRBD2 (5 bases). The germline V gene encodes CDR1 LNHDA and CDR2 SQIVND (reference sequence). The CDR3 spans 16 residues. The V gene lost 0 bases and the J gene lost 7 bases, with 16 bases spanning the gap.

The J gene is TRBJ1-5, the V gene TRBV2; D perhaps matches TRBD1 (6 bases). Trimming cost V 5 bases and J 3 bases, with 17 bases left between them. Germline CDR1 reads SNHLY; CDR2 reads FYNNEI. This CDR3 spans 16 amino acids. The DNA for the CDR3 is TGTGCCAGCAGTAAGGGAGGGCAGGGGCACAATCAGCCCCAGCATTTT. It specifies CASSKGGQGHNQPQHF.

This chain links TRBV15 with TRBJ1-2, with D possibly being TRBD1 (6 bases). The CDR3 is 15 residues long. Germline loops: CDR1 LNHNV, CDR2 YYDKDF (reference sequence). Trimming removed 3 bases from V and 0 bases from J, with 11 bases in between. As DNA, the CDR3 is TGTGCCACCAGCAGGGACAGCGTAGCTAACTATGGCTACACCTTC. As protein: CATSRDSVANYGYTF.

The chain has TRBV20-1 and TRBJ2-2, with 9 bases identical to TRBD1. After removal of 5 bases from V and 6 bases from J, the junction contained 13 bases not matched to a gene. CDR1 DFQATT and CDR2 SNEGSKA come from the germline V gene (reference sequence). The CDR3 covers 16 residues. The CDR3 reads CSAGAGTGYYSGELFF. The DNA for the CDR3 is TGCAGTGCTGGTGCCGGGACAGGGTATTATTCCGGGGAGCTGTTTTTT.

This chain joins TRBV6-2 or TRBV6-3 and TRBJ1-2; D is perhaps TRBD1 (6 bases). There are 17 residues in the CDR3. Germline V gene lookup returns CDR1 MNHEY and CDR2 SVGEGT. Trimming took 6 bases from V and 0 from J, leaving 20 bases between them. CDR3 bases: TGTGCCAGCAGCCTACCGAGGGGACACCGTCCTAACTATGGCTACACCTTC. Encoded protein: CASSLPRGHRPNYGYTF.

The chain employs TRBV24-1 and TRBJ2-3, with TRBD2 as a possible D gene (6 bases). The CDR3 extends over 15 amino acids. The V end lost 1 base, the J end lost 5 bases, and 12 bases lay between the germline ends. The germline V gene encodes CDR1 KGHDR and CDR2 SFDVKD. The CDR3 spells CATSDFTGGVDTQYF. CDR3 DNA: TGTGCCACCAGTGATTTTACAGGAGGGGTAGATACGCAGTATTTT.

V and J are TRBV25-1 and TRBJ1-1; a weak D match, TRBD1 (5 bases). CDR1 and CDR2 (germline): MGHDK, SYGVNS. The CDR3 totals 17 residues. Trimming pared 5 bases from V and 2 bases from J, leaving 21 bases between. In nucleotides, the CDR3 is TGTGCCAGCAGTCCGAGCCTTTCCTTTGACAGTAACACTGAAGCTTTCTTT. It codes for CASSPSLSFDSNTEAFF.